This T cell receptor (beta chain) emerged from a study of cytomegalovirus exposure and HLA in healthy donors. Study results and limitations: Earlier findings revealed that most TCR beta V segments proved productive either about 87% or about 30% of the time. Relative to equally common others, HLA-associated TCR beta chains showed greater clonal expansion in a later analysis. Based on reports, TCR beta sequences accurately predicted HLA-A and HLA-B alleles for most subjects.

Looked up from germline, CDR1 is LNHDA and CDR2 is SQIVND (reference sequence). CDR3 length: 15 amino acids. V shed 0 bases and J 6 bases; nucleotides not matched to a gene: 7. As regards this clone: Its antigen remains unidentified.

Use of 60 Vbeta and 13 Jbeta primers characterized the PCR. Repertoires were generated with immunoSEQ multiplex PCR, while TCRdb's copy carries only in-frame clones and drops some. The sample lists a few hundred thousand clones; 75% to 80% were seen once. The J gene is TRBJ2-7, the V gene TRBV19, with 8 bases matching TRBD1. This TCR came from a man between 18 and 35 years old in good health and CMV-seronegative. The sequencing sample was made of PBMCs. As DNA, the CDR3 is TGTGCCAGTAGTATAGATGGACAGGGAATCTCCGAGCAGTACTTC. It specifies CASSIDGQGISEQYF.